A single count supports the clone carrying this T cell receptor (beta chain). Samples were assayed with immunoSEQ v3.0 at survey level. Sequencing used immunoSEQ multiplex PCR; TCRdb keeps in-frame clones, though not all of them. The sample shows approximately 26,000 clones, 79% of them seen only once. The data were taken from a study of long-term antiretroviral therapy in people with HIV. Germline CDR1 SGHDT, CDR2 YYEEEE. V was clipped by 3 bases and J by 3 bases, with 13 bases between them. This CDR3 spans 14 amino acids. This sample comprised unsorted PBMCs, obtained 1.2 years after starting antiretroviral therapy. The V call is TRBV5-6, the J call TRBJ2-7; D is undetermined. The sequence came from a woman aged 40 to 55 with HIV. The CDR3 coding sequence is TGTGCCAGCAGCTCTTCCTTGGCCCGCTACGAGCAGTACTTC. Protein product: CASSSSLARYEQYF.